This T cell receptor beta chain was observed in a study of human T cells and chemical hapten exposure. About the study: From small differences in pooled library volume came most of the variation in per-sample TCR yields.

This clonotype was detected a few times. Individual cDNA molecules received unique molecular identifiers in the library. TCRdb ran MiXCR on the RACE reads and lists one entry per CDR3 protein. Counted here are about 380,000 distinct CDR3 sequences, around 5% occurring once; the ten biggest clones make up approximately 2.1%. Time point indicated: patch test 1, 2 weeks after DPC sensitization. The treatment denotes: therapeutic diphenylcyclopropenone sensitization with weekly scalp DPC. Venepuncture was done earlier than the placement of each patch test. The J segment lost 7 bases and the V segment lost 1 base, leaving 3 bases of the junction unmatched. This CDR3 is built from 12 residues. Per germline, CDR1 SQVTM and CDR2 ANQGSEA.

The sequences come from whole blood, collected in connection with sensitization to the hapten diphenylcyclopropenone (DPC). This chain links TRBV29-1 with TRBJ2-7; 8 bases are a match to TRBD2. This TCR was recovered from a woman aged 50 to 65 with alopecia areata. Some clones in this sample may be carry-over from other donors' samples. DNA of the CDR3: TGCAGCGTTGAAGGGGAGCGGGGGGAGCAGTACTTC. This codes for CSVEGERGEQYF.